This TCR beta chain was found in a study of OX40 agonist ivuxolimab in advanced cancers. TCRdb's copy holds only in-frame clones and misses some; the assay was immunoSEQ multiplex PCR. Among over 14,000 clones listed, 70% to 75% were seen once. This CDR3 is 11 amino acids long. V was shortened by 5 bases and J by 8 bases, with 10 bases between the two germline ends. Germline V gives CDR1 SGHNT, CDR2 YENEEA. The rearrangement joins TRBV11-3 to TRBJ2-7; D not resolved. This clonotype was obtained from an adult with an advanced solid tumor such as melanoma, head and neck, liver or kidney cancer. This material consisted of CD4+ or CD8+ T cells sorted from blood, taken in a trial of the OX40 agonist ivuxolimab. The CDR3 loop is CASSRLGQQYF. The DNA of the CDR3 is TGTGCCAGCAGCCGTTTAGGCCAGCAGTACTTC.